This T cell receptor (beta chain) was sequenced during a study of OX40 agonist ivuxolimab in advanced cancers. Broader study findings: Relatively little clonal expansion, among the lowest observed, appeared in partial responders at 0.1-3.0 mg/kg.

About this clone itself: The antigen is not known.

Blood sampling was done at baseline, cycle 4 day 1, and cycle 7 day 1. Data came from immunoSEQ multiplex PCR; TCRdb stores just in-frame clones and leaves some out. The sample has 20,000 to 30,000 clones, over 70% seen once. The sequencing used CD4+ or CD8+ T cells sorted from blood, collected in a trial of the OX40 agonist ivuxolimab. The clonotype comes from an adult with an advanced solid tumor such as melanoma, head and neck, liver or kidney cancer.

The CDR3 region has the DNA TGTGCCCCGGAGAAACCAGGGAATCTTACCCTCCACTTT. Encoded protein: CAPEKPGNLTLHF. The chain uses TRBV30 and TRBJ1-6; possible D gene TRBD1, 5 bases. CDR3 length: 13 amino acids. The germline V and J ends were trimmed by 8 bases and 14 bases, with 22 bases remaining between them. CDR1 and CDR2 (germline): GTSNPN, SVGIG (reference sequence).